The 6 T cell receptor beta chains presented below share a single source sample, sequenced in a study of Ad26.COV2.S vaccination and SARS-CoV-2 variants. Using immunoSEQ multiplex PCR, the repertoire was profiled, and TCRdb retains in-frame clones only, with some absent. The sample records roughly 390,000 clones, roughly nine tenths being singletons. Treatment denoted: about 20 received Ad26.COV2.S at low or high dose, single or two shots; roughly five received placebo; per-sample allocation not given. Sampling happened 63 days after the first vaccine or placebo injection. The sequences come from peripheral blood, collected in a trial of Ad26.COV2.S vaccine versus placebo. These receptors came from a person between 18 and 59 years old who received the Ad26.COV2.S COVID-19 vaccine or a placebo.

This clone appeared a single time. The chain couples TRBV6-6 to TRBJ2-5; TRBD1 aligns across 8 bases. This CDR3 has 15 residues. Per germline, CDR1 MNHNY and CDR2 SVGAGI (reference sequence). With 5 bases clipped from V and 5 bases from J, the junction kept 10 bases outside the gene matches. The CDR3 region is CASSPGQVGRETQYF. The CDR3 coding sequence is TGTGCCAGCAGTCCGGGACAGGTAGGGAGGGAGACCCAGTACTTC.

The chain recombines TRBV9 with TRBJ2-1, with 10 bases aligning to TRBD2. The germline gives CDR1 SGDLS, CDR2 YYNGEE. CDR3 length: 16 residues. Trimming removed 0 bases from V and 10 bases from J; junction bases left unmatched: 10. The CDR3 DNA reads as TGTGCCAGCAGCGTAGAAGAGCGGGGGGGCCCCCAGGAGCAGTTCTTC. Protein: CASSVEERGGPQEQFF.

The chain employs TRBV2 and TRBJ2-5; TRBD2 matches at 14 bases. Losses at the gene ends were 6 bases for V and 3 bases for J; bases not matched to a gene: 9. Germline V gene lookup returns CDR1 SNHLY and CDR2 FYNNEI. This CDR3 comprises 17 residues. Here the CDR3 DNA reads TGTGCCAGCAGGGAACCAGGACTAGCGGGGGGAAAAGAGACCCAGTACTTC. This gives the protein CASREPGLAGGKETQYF.

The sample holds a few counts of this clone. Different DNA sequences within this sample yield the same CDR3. CDR3 sequence: CASSQGQGSQPQHF. As DNA, the CDR3 is TGTGCCAGCAGCCAGGGACAGGGCAGTCAGCCCCAGCATTTT. This chain joins TRBV3-1 (or the pseudogene TRBV3-2) and TRBJ1-5; 9 bases fit TRBD1. Trimming at V came to 3 bases and at J to 6 bases, leaving 3 bases not matched to a gene. CDR1 is LGHDT, CDR2 YNNKEL, per germline (reference sequence). The CDR3 runs to 14 residues.

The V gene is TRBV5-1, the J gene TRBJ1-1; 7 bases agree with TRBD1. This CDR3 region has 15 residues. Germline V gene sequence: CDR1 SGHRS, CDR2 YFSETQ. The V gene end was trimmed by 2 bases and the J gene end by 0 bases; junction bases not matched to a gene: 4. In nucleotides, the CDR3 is TGCGCCAGCAGCTTTTTGACAGGGTTGAACACTGAAGCTTTCTTT. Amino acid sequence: CASSFLTGLNTEAFF. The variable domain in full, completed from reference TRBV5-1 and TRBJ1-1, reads KAGVTQTPRYLIKTRGQQVTLSCSPISGHRSVSWYQQTPGQGLQFLFEYFSETQRNKGNFPGRFSGRQFSNSRSEMNVSTLELGDSALYLCASSFLTGLNTEAFFGQGTRLTVV.

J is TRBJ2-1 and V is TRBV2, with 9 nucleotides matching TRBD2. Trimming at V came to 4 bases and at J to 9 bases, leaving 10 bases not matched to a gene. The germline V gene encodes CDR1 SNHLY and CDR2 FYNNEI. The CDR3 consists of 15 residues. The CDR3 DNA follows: TGTGCCAGCAGTGTTCTAGGCGGGGGGGTTATTGAGCAGTTCTTC. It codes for CASSVLGGGVIEQFF.